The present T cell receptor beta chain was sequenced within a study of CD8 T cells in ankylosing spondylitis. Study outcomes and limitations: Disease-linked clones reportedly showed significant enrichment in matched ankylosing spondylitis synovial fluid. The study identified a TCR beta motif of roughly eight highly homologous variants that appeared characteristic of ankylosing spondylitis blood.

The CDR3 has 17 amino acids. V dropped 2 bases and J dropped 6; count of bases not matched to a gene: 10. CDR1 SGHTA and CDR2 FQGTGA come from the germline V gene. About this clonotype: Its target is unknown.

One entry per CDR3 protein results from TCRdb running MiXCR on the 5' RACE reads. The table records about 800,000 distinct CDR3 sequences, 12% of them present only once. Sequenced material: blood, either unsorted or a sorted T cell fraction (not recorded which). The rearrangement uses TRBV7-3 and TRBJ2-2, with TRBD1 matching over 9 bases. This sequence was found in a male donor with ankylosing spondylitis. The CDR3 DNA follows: TGTGCCAGCAGCTTACGGTGGGACAGGGATAATTCCGGGGAGCTGTTTTTT. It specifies CASSLRWDRDNSGELFF.